This TCR beta chain was sequenced during a study of T cells in Graves' hyperthyroidism and ophthalmopathy. For the diagnoses, clinical symptoms, serum thyroxine and TRAb, thyroid ultrasound and orbital computed tomography were used. Germline V gene lookup returns CDR1 MGHRA and CDR2 YSYEKL. V was clipped by 0 bases and J by 5 bases, with 8 bases between them. The CDR3 is 14 amino acids. TCR beta CDR3 regions were amplified from RNA transcripts. TCR CDR3 underwent first-round RT-PCR with the HTBI primer set. Using its own MiXCR run on the multiplex PCR reads, TCRdb lists one record per CDR3 protein. This sample has about 340,000 distinct CDR3 sequences; roughly 20% occur once, and the top ten carry approximately 49%.

The chain carries TRBV4-1 and TRBJ2-1; D ambiguous. The specimen was blood. This clonotype originated in a woman between 45 and 65 years old with Graves' hyperthyroidism. CDR3 protein: CASSQDPGNNEQFF. As DNA, the CDR3 is TGCGCCAGCAGCCAAGATCCAGGAAACAATGAGCAGTTCTTC.